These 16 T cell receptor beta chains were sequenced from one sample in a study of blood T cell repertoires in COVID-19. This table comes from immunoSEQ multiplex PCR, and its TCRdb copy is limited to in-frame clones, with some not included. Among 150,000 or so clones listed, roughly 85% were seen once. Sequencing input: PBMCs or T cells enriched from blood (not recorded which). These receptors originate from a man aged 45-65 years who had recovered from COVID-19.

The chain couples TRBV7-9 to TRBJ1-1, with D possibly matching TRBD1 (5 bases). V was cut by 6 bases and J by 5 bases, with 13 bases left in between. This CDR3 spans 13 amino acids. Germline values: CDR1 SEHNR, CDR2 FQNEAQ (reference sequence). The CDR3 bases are TGTGCCAGCAGATTGGGAGGGGTTACTGAAGCTTTCTTT. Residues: CASRLGGVTEAFF. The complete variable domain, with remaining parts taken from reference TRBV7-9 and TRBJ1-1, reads DTGVSQNPRHKITKRGQNVTFRCDPISEHNRLYWYRQTLGQGPEFLTYFQNEAQLEKSRLLSDRFSAERPKGSFSTLEIQRTEQGDSAMYLCASRLGGVTEAFFGQGTRLTVV.

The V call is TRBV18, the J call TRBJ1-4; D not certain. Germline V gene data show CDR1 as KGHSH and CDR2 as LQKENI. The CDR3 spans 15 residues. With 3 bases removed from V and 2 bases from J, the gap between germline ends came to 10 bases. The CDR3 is CASSPSLGTNEKLFF. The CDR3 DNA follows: TGTGCCAGCTCACCGTCGTTGGGCACTAATGAAAAACTGTTTTTT. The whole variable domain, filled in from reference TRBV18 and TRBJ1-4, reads NAGVMQNPRHLVRRRGQEARLRCSPMKGHSHVYWYRQLPEEGLKFMVYLQKENIIDESGMPKERFSAEFPKEGPSILRIQQVVRGDSAAYFCASSPSLGTNEKLFFGSGTQLSVL.

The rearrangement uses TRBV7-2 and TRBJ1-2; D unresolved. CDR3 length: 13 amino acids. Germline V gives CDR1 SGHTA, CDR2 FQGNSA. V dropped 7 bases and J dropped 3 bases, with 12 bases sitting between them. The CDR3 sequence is CASKSFTDYGYTF. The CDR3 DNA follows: TGTGCCAGCAAATCATTTACAGACTATGGCTACACCTTC. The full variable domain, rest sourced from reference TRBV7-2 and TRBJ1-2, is GAGVSQSPSNKVTEKGKDVELRCDPISGHTALYWYRQSLGQGLEFLIYFQGNSAPDKSGLPSDRFSAERTGGSVSTLTIQRTQQEDSAVYLCASKSFTDYGYTFGSGTRLTVV.

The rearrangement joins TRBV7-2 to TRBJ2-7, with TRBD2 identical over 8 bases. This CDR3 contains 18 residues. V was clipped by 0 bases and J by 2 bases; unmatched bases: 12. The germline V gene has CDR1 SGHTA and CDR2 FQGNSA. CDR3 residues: CASSLAWGLGTRTYEQYF. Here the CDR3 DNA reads TGTGCCAGCAGCTTAGCGTGGGGGTTAGGGACTAGGACCTACGAGCAGTACTTC.

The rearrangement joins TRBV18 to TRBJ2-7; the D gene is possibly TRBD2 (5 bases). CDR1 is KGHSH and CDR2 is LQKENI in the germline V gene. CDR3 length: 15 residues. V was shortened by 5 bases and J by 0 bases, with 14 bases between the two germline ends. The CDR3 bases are TGTGCCAGCTCAGCGGACTCTATTAGCTCCTACGAGCAGTACGTC. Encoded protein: CASSADSISSYEQYV.

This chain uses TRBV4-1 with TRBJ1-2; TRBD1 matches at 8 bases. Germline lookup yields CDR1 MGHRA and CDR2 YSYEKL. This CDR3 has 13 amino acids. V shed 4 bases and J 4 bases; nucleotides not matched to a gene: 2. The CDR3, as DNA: TGCGCCAGCAGCCCCGGACAGGGCTATGGCTACACCTTC. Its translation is CASSPGQGYGYTF.

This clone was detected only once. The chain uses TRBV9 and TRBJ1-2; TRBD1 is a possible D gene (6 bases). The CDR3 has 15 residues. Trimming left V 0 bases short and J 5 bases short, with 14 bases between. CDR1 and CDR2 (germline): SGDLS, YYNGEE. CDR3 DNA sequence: TGTGCCAGCAGCGTAGGAGCAACAGGGAATTATGGCTACACCTTC. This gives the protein CASSVGATGNYGYTF.

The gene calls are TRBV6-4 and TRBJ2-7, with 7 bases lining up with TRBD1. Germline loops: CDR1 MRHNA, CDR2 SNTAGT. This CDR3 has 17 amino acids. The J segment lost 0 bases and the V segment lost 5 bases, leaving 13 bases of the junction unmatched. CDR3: CASSSPEKGGHSYEQYF. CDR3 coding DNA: TGTGCCAGCAGTTCCCCCGAGAAAGGGGGCCACTCCTACGAGCAGTACTTC.

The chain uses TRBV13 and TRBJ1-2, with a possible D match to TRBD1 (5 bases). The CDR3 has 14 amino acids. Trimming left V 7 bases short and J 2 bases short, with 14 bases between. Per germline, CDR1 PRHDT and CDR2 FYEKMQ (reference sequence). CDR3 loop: CASTRGLANYGYTF. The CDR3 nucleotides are TGTGCCAGCACCCGGGGGTTGGCGAACTATGGCTACACCTTC.

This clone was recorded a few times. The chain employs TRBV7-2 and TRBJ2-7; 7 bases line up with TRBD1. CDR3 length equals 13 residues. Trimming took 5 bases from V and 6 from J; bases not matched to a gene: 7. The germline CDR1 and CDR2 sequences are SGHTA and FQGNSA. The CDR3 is CASSHDRALEQYV. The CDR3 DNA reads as TGTGCCAGCAGCCATGACAGGGCCCTCGAGCAGTACGTC.

The CDR3 sequence: CATSGGGGRAFF. For the CDR3, the DNA is TGTGCCACCAGTGGAGGAGGAGGGAGAGCTTTCTTT. The chain combines TRBV24-1 with TRBJ1-1; no firm D call. Trimming removed 5 bases from V and 10 bases from J, with 13 bases in between. The CDR3 consists of 12 residues. Germline lookup yields CDR1 KGHDR and CDR2 SFDVKD.

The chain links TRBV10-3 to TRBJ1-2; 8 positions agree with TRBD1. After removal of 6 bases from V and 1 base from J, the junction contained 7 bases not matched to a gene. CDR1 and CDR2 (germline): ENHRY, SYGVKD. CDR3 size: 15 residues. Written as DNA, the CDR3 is TGTGCCATCAGGGATCAGGGGGCAGGTAACTATGGCTACACCTTC. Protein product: CAIRDQGAGNYGYTF.

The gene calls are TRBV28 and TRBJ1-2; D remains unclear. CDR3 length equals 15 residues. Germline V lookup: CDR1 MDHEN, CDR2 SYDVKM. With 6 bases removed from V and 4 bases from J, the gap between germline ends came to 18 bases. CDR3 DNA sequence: TGTGCCAGCAGACCTCCTCGGGGTCTTGTCTATGGCTACACCTTC. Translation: CASRPPRGLVYGYTF.

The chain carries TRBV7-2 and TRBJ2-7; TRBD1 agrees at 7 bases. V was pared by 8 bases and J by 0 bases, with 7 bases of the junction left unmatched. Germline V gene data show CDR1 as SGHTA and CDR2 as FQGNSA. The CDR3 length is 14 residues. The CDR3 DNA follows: TGTGCCAGCGGAAGGGACAGAGGCTCCTACGAGCAGTACTTC. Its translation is CASGRDRGSYEQYF.

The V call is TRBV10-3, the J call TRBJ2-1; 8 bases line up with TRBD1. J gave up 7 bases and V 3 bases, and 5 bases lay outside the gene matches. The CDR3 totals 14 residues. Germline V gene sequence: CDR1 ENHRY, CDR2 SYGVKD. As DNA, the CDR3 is TGTGCCATCAGTGATGACAGGGGCCGGAATGAGCAGTTCTTC. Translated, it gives CAISDDRGRNEQFF.

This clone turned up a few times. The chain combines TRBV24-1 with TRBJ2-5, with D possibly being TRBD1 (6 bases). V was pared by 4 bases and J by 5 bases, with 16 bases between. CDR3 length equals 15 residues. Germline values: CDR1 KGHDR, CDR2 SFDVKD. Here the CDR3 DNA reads TGTGCCACCAGTGAGGGAACAGGGAATGTGGAGACCCAGTACTTC. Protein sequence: CATSEGTGNVETQYF.